This T cell receptor beta chain was captured in a study of blood T cell repertoires in COVID-19 (TCRdb year 2020). Describing the broader study: Samples from collaborators originated in the United States, Italy and Spain and spanned both the acute and convalescent phases of COVID-19. The material from the prospective study consisted of cDNA or gDNA derived from T cells, B-cell-depleted T cells, or PBMCs. Deeply sampled blood TCRbeta repertoires from subjects exposed to, actively infected with, or recovered from COVID-19 were included in the dataset. A freely available public database, intended as a resource for researchers studying the immune response to SARS-CoV-2, is where the repertoires were released. The samples were drawn from the first 160 participants of the ongoing ImmuneRACE study and from roughly 1,300 subjects provided by 6 global collaborators. Nearly every sample came with metadata listing a de-identified subject ID, COVID-19 status, age in years and sex. Where available, HLA class I and class II types were taken from metadata supplied by the sample provider and were not determined by assay-based typing.

Broad study findings and their caveats: Clinical and demographic metadata were provided uncurated, with the amount varying by source and participant.

In the case of this clone: Which antigen it targets is not known. No base qualities exist here, and no much larger clone lies one base off it.

TCRbeta CDR3 regions were amplified from genomic DNA using the immunoSEQ Assay, a bias-controlled multiplex PCR. In the original analysis: Within the assay, amplification of reference gene primers was used to estimate how many nucleated cells each sample contained. To quantify the absolute abundance of each unique TCRbeta CDR3 rearrangement, sequence reads were collapsed and filtered. Productive Simpson clonality was computed per sample as the square root of Simpson's diversity index over productive rearrangements. TCRdb's version of the immuneACCESS table is confined to in-frame rearrangements and falls short of the full clone set. An unresolved V gene accounts for under half of the shortfall where checked; the remainder is of unknown origin. V and J calls and clone size come straight from that table; D and trimming were deduced from the DNA. The sample table holds 380,000 or so clones, of which about 89% were seen once. The top ten hold 1% to 1.5% of the sample.

Participants in the prospective study were enrolled through a virtual design, were aged about 18 to 90 years, and lived in approximately 24 United States geographic areas. In the prospective study, participants were assigned to cohorts based on the clinical history participants reported in a screening survey and a study questionnaire. Recovered participants in ImmuneRACE Cohort 3 were defined by two consecutive negative NP/OP PCR tests, clearance by a healthcare professional, or resolution of symptoms. In the prospective study, whole blood, serum and a nasopharyngeal or oropharyngeal swab were collected from each participant by mobile phlebotomists. Over an approximately 2-month period, participants in the prospective study had the option of providing additional blood draws and questionnaires. Prospective study blood samples were shipped either frozen or at room temperature before DNA extraction.

The origin of this receptor is a man aged 25 to 40 who had recovered from COVID-19. Source material: PBMCs or T cells enriched from blood (not recorded which).

This receptor carries the CDR3 CASSYYRGPGTGELFF. DNA sequence: TGTGCCAGTAGTTATTACAGGGGGCCTGGCACCGGGGAGCTGTTTTTT. Recombination connected TRBV19 to TRBJ2-2, with 9 bases in between that match TRBD1. Germline trimming: 5 bases from V, 4 bases from J; junction bases outside gene matches: 8. Looking up the germline V gene (reference sequence) yields CDR1 LNHDA and CDR2 SQIVND. The CDR3 measures 16 amino acids from cysteine to phenylalanine. Just the 48-base CDR3 DNA is kept, in frame starting at base 1.